These 17 T cell receptor beta chains share one sample of origin, sequenced in a study of cytomegalovirus exposure and HLA in healthy donors. The PCR ran on 60 Vbeta and 13 Jbeta primers. The method was immunoSEQ multiplex PCR; TCRdb's version includes in-frame clones alone and lacks a portion of them. The table includes approximately 150,000 clones, approximately 79% detected once. Source material: PBMCs. These receptors were taken from a man in his forties or fifties in good health and CMV-seronegative.

This clone was recorded a few times. The chain carries TRBV5-6 and TRBJ2-5, with TRBD2 matching 8 bases. CDR1 is SGHDT and CDR2 is YYEEEE in the germline V gene. The length of the CDR3 is 16 residues. Trimming removed 0 bases from V and 1 base from J; junction bases left unmatched: 5. In nucleotides, the CDR3 is TGTGCCAGCAGCTTGGTTTGGCGGGGGGTCCAAGAGACCCAGTACTTC. As protein: CASSLVWRGVQETQYF. The full variable domain, with the rest looked up from reference TRBV5-6 and TRBJ2-5, is DAGVTQSPTHLIKTRGQQVTLRCSPKSGHDTVSWYQQALGQGPQFIFQYYEEEERQRGNFPDRFSGHQFPNYSSELNVNALLLGDSALYLCASSLVWRGVQETQYFGPGTRLLVL.

This sequence joins TRBV11-3 and TRBJ2-1; 8 nucleotides align to TRBD2. The V segment lost 5 bases and the J segment 10 bases; nucleotides outside the gene matches: 7. The CDR3 extends over 13 amino acids. Germline V gene lookup returns CDR1 SGHNT and CDR2 YENEEA. This CDR3 is CASSPLAGREQFF. DNA of the CDR3: TGTGCCAGCAGCCCGTTAGCGGGGCGGGAGCAGTTCTTC.

This chain links TRBV6-5 with TRBJ1-6; no reliable D call. The V end was cut by 3 bases, the J end by 7 bases, with 10 bases between. The CDR3 is 14 residues long. The germline gives CDR1 MNHEY, CDR2 SVGAGI. As DNA, the CDR3 is TGTGCCAGCAGTTATGAGGGTAGGAATTCACCCCTCCACTTT. It codes for CASSYEGRNSPLHF.

The V and J genes are TRBV9 and TRBJ1-1; 10 positions match TRBD1. Germline CDR1 and CDR2: SGDLS and YYNGEE. CDR3 length: 16 residues. Trimming at V came to 3 bases and at J to 2 bases, leaving 7 bases not matched to a gene. CDR3 sequence (DNA): TGTGCCAGCAGCGGACGGGACAGGGGTGTTAACACTGAAGCTTTCTTT. It encodes CASSGRDRGVNTEAFF.

This chain connects TRBV5-1 to TRBJ2-5; D possibly corresponds to TRBD1 (6 bases). In germline, CDR1 is SGHRS, CDR2 YFSETQ. Trimming left V 1 base short and J 2 bases short, with 12 bases between. This CDR3 has 15 amino acids. CDR3 sequence (DNA): TGCGCCAGCAGCTTGCCCAGGGGTTTTCAAGAGACCCAGTACTTC. Amino acid sequence: CASSLPRGFQETQYF.

This clone has a handful of counts. A junction end diverges from the germline sequence, so it may reflect a read error. J is TRBJ2-7 and V is TRBV7-9; TRBD1 is a possible D gene (8 bases). Germline-derived CDR1 and CDR2 are SEHNR and FQNEAQ (reference sequence). This CDR3 is 15 amino acids long. Here the CDR3 reads CSSSASTGEGNEQYF. The CDR3 nucleotides are TGTTCCAGCAGCGCATCGACAGGGGAGGGGAACGAGCAGTACTTC. Full variable domain (rest looked up from reference TRBV7-9 and TRBJ2-7): DTGVSQNPRHKITKRGQNVTFRCDPISEHNRLYWYRQTLGQGPEFLTYFQNEAQLEKSRLLSDRFSAERPKGSFSTLEIQRTEQGDSAMYLCSSSASTGEGNEQYFGPGTRLTVT.

CDR3 in DNA: TGCGCCAGCAGCTTAGGGGGAATCGACAATGAGCAGTTCTTC. Residues: CASSLGGIDNEQFF. V is TRBV5-1 and J is TRBJ2-1, with D possibly TRBD1 on 6 matching bases. Trimming stripped 2 bases from V and 5 bases from J, with 11 bases between. The germline gives CDR1 SGHRS, CDR2 YFSETQ. The CDR3 spans 14 residues.

This clone was observed a single time. This chain joins TRBV7-6 and TRBJ2-5; D unresolved. The CDR3 totals 12 residues. Germline V lookup: CDR1 SGHVS, CDR2 FNYEAQ. V lost 5 bases and J 0 bases, leaving 4 bases between the germline ends. CDR3 loop: CASSRYQETQYF. The DNA for the CDR3 is TGTGCCAGCAGCCGGTACCAAGAGACCCAGTACTTC.

V usage is TRBV15 and J usage is TRBJ1-2; a weak D match, TRBD1 (5 bases). The CDR3 loop spans 14 amino acids. The germline V gene has CDR1 LNHNV and CDR2 YYDKDF (reference sequence). V was pared by 3 bases and J by 5 bases, with 13 bases between. CDR3 sequence: CATSSGQGAYGYTF. DNA for the CDR3: TGTGCCACCAGCAGTGGGCAGGGCGCTTATGGCTACACCTTC.

The chain links TRBV27 to TRBJ1-1; D is unclear. The CDR3 extends over 13 amino acids. In germline, CDR1 is MNHEY, CDR2 SMNVEV (reference sequence). Trimming left V 3 bases short and J 4 bases short, with 9 bases between. As DNA, the CDR3 is TGTGCCAGCAGTTTGGCGAGGAGCACTGAAGCTTTCTTT. Its translation: CASSLARSTEAFF.

The rearrangement uses TRBV10-3 and TRBJ1-1; D not resolved. Germline CDR1 ENHRY, CDR2 SYGVKD. The length of the CDR3 is 14 residues. Trimming pared 1 base from V and 6 bases from J, leaving 12 bases between. The DNA for the CDR3 is TGTGCCATCAGTGAGTGGGCAGTGAGGGCTGAAGCTTTCTTT. Its protein product is CAISEWAVRAEAFF.

The chain carries TRBV11-2 and TRBJ2-7, with a weak D call TRBD1 (5 bases). The CDR3 length is 16 residues. CDR1 is SGHAT, CDR2 FQNNGV, per germline. Trimming shortened V by 5 bases and J by 2 bases, and 19 bases separated the two germline ends. This chain's CDR3 is CASSPRQLTTTYEQYF. The CDR3 region has the DNA TGTGCCAGCAGCCCCCGACAGCTCACTACCACCTACGAGCAGTACTTC.

The chain has TRBV30 and TRBJ2-7; the D is unclear. Germline CDR1 and CDR2: GTSNPN and SVGIG (reference sequence). Trimming took 0 bases from V and 1 from J, leaving 13 bases between them. This CDR3 comprises 15 residues. The CDR3 spells CAWSVGLGQSYEQYF. DNA for the CDR3: TGTGCCTGGAGTGTTGGTCTTGGGCAGTCCTACGAGCAGTACTTC.

CDR3 in amino acids: CASKRQSSYNSPLHF. The DNA for the CDR3 is TGTGCCAGCAAAAGACAGAGCTCCTATAATTCACCCCTCCACTTT. J is TRBJ1-6 and V is TRBV6-5; tentative D call: TRBD1 (5 bases). V was pared by 7 bases and J by 0 bases, with 10 bases between. The CDR3 contains 15 residues. CDR1 MNHEY and CDR2 SVGAGI come from the germline V gene.

The chain recombines TRBV14 with TRBJ1-2; D remains ambiguous. The CDR3 consists of 13 residues. Between the trimmed V and J ends, which lost 0 bases and 4 bases, there was a span of 6 bases. Germline V gives CDR1 SGHDN, CDR2 FVKESK. CDR3 amino acids: CASSQESVYGYTF. The CDR3 DNA follows: TGTGCCAGCAGCCAAGAGTCAGTCTATGGCTACACCTTC.

CDR3 loop: CAISESPGQAGGKVRPQHF. CDR3 sequence (DNA): TGTGCCATCAGTGAGTCCCCTGGACAGGCCGGAGGGAAGGTCCGTCCCCAGCATTTT. The chain has TRBV10-3 and TRBJ1-5; 7 nucleotides agree with TRBD1. CDR1 and CDR2 from the germline V gene are ENHRY and SYGVKD. This CDR3 spans 19 amino acids. After removal of 0 bases from V and 10 bases from J, the junction contained 21 bases not matched to a gene.

This clone was seen more than once but under ten times. The chain recombines TRBV7-9 with TRBJ1-5; D is undetermined. Looked up from germline, CDR1 is SEHNR and CDR2 is FQNEAQ (reference sequence). The V gene lost 5 bases and the J gene lost 3 bases, with 8 bases spanning the gap. The CDR3 length is 13 residues. The CDR3 is CASSRQDNQPQHF. The CDR3 nucleotides read TGTGCCAGCAGCAGGCAGGACAATCAGCCCCAGCATTTT.